Reported below is one TCR beta chain. Its antigen is as yet unknown. These data belong to a study of T cell repertoires in cytomegalovirus infection. Turning to the study itself: Based on public TCR beta signatures, there were indications of CMV infection and of a matching HLA type.

Study-wide results and limits: Based on cumulative public TCR beta family frequency, carriers of CMV plus the relevant HLA were identified. Ex vivo, HLA-C-restricted CMV-specific TCR beta clonotypes prevailed over the rest of the response.

The germline gives CDR1 LNHNV, CDR2 YYDKDF (reference sequence). The CDR3 is 17 amino acids. V was clipped by 3 bases and J by 0 bases, with 15 bases between them. TCRdb analysed the reads with MiXCR anew, one entry per CDR3 protein. The sample yields 700,000 to 950,000 distinct CDR3 sequences, 30% to 35% seen once. Source: cultured CD8+ T cells from PBMCs, taken from culture after CMV antigen stimulation. The receptor comes from a human donor in good health (CMV status not recorded). Some clones in this sample may be carry-over from other donors' samples. The chain uses TRBV15 and TRBJ1-3; possibly TRBD1 for D (5 bases). The CDR3 bases are TGTGCCACCAGCAGCACGGGACTTTTGAGCTCTGGAAACACCATATATTTT. Residues: CATSSTGLLSSGNTIYF.